A selection of T cell receptor beta chains follows, all from one sample in a study of blood T cell repertoires in COVID-19. Sequenced by immunoSEQ multiplex PCR; TCRdb stores in-frame clones only, minus some. The data hold tens of thousands of clones, with more than 80% observed a single time. Sequencing was done on a sample of peripheral blood. The receptors shown here come from a man older than 75 with acute or convalescent COVID-19. Both conserved end residues are part of each CDR3. A D gene is named only where the DNA matches it firmly. Clone size appears in some rows only: once, few, many, or a class for an expanded clone.

>NA|TRBV19|TRBJ1-5|TRBD1
TGTGCCAGTAGCGGGCGGGACAGTCTGAATCAGCCCCAGCATTTT
CASSGRDSLNQPQHF
>few|TRBV19|TRBJ1-5|TRBD1
TGTGCCAGTAGTATTCTCGGGACAGGGGGCGGTCAGCCCCAGCATTTT
CASSILGTGGGQPQHF
>many|TRBV9|TRBJ2-2|NA
TGTGCCAGCAGCGGGCCCCGAGGTAACACCGGGGAGCTGTTTTTT
CASSGPRGNTGELFF
>once|TRBV4-1|TRBJ2-5|NA
TGCGCCAGCAGCCAAGGACCGACAGTCCAAGAGACCCAGTACTTC
CASSQGPTVQETQYF
>few|TRBV7-9|TRBJ2-1|NA
TGTGCCAGCAGCTCCCACGGGAGCTCCTACAATGAGCAGTTCTTC
CASSSHGSSYNEQFF
>once|TRBV28|TRBJ2-1|NA
TGTGCCAGCAGTTCGCCCCCCACTAGCTATGAGCAGTTCTTC
CASSSPPTSYEQFF
>NA|TRBV4-1|TRBJ1-2|NA
TGCGCCAGCAGCTTGACAGGCCAAAGGTATGGCTACACCTTC
CASSLTGQRYGYTF
>once|TRBV6-5|TRBJ2-7|NA
TGTGCCAGCAGTTACTCAAGGGGCCCCTACGAGCAGTACTTC
CASSYSRGPYEQYF
>NA|TRBV7-2|TRBJ1-5|NA
TGTGCCAGCAGCCGGACACCTAATAATCAGCCCCAGCATTTT
CASSRTPNNQPQHF
>NA|TRBV9|TRBJ1-2|TRBD1
TGTGCCAGCAGCGGGGAGGCAGGGGGCGGCGGTGGCTACACCTTC
CASSGEAGGGGGYTF
>few|TRBV9|TRBJ2-3|TRBD2
TGTGCCAGCAGCGCCACCCCGGGACTAGCGGGCACAGATACGCAGTATTTT
CASSATPGLAGTDTQYF
>once|TRBV28|TRBJ2-7|TRBD1
TGTGCCAGCAGTCCGACAGGGGGCCTTTTCCACGAGCAGTACTTC
CASSPTGGLFHEQYF
>NA|TRBV3-1/TRBV3-2|TRBJ1-3|NA
TGTGCCAGCAGCCTCGCCCTGAGTAACACCATATATTTT
CASSLALSNTIYF
>NA|TRBV3-1/TRBV3-2|TRBJ1-3|TRBD1
TGTGCCAGCAGCCAGGTAGACAGGGGGCCTGGAAACACCATATATTTT
CASSQVDRGPGNTIYF
>NA|TRBV7-2|TRBJ2-3|TRBD2
TGTGCCAGCAGCTTAGTGGCGGGAGTCCCTACTAGCACAGATACGCAGTATTTT
CASSLVAGVPTSTDTQYF
>NA|TRBV28|TRBJ2-1|TRBD1
TGTGCCAGCAGACCGAGGACAGGGGAACACAATGAGCAGTTCTTC
CASRPRTGEHNEQFF
>NA|TRBV7-9|TRBJ1-4|TRBD1
TGTGCCAGCAGCTTAGGGGACAGGAATGAAAAACTGTTTTTT
CASSLGDRNEKLFF
>NA|TRBV5-1|TRBJ2-1|TRBD2
TGCGCCAGCAGCTTGGACCCTAGCGGGAGACCCAATGAGCAGTTCTTC
CASSLDPSGRPNEQFF
>NA|TRBV2|TRBJ2-1|TRBD2
TGTGCCAGCAGTGAAAGGGTAGCGGGGGCCAATGAGCAGTTCTTC
CASSERVAGANEQFF
>once|TRBV7-8|TRBJ1-2|TRBD1
TGTGCCAGCAGCTTAGGGGCCAGGGGGAACTATGGCTACACCTTC
CASSLGARGNYGYTF
>NA|TRBV6-5|TRBJ2-7|NA
TGTGCCAGCAGCATTGCAGGGCGCGAGCAGTACTTC
CASSIAGREQYF
>NA|TRBV10-3|TRBJ1-1|TRBD1
TGTGCCATCAGTGAGTCTCGGGACAGGGGGACTGAAGCTTTCTTT
CAISESRDRGTEAFF